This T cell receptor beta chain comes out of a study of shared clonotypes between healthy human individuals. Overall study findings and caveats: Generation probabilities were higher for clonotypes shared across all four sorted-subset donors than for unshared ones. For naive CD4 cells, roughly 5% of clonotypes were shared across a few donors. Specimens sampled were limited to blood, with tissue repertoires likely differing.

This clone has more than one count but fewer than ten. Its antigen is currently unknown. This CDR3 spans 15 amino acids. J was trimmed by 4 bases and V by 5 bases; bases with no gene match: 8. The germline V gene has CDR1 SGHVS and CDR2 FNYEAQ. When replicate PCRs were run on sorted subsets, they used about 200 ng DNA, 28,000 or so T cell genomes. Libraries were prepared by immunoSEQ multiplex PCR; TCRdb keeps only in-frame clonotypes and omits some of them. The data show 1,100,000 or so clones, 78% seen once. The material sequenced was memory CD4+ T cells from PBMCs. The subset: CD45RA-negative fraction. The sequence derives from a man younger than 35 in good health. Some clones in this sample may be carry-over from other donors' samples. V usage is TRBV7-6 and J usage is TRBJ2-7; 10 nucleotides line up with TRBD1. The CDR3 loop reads CASSLGTGVGYEQYF. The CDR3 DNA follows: TGTGCCAGCAGCCTAGGGACAGGGGTAGGGTACGAGCAGTACTTC.